The 21 T cell receptor beta chains presented below share a single source sample, sequenced in a study of blood T cell repertoires in COVID-19. Method: immunoSEQ multiplex PCR; TCRdb's copy keeps in-frame clones and lacks some. This table holds 150,000 to 200,000 clones, just under 90% found once. What was sequenced was peripheral blood. These receptor sequences come from a woman in her 70s with COVID-19, enrolled during active disease.

The chain couples TRBV29-1 to TRBJ1-1; D remains unclear. CDR1 is SQVTM, CDR2 ANQGSEA, per germline. Trimming pared 4 bases from V and 9 bases from J, leaving 18 bases between. The CDR3 totals 13 residues. The CDR3 nucleotides are TGCAGCGTTGTCCCGCGGGCAGGAGGAAAAGCTTTCTTT. Translation gives CSVVPRAGGKAFF.

The CDR3 nucleotides are TGTGCCAGCAGCTCCAGAGGCCAGGGGAGAAAGCCCCAGCATTTT. Amino acids: CASSSRGQGRKPQHF. The J gene is TRBJ1-5, the V gene TRBV5-6; a possible D gene is TRBD1 (6 bases). The V and J ends lost 3 bases and 8 bases respectively, with 18 bases between them. CDR1 is SGHDT, CDR2 YYEEEE, per germline. There are 15 residues in the CDR3.

The chain employs TRBV5-1 and TRBJ2-1, with 8 positions matching TRBD2. This CDR3 has 18 amino acids. Trimming at V came to 0 bases and at J to 4 bases, leaving 12 bases not matched to a gene. Germline CDR1 reads SGHRS; CDR2 reads YFSETQ. CDR3 in amino acids: CASSLGDPGLGPYNEQFF. The CDR3, as DNA: TGCGCCAGCAGCTTGGGGGACCCGGGACTAGGACCGTACAATGAGCAGTTCTTC.

The CDR3, as DNA: TGTGCCAGCACGACAACAGGGGCGGCCACTGAAGCTTTCTTT. The encoded protein is CASTTTGAATEAFF. This chain links TRBV6-5 with TRBJ1-1; 7 bases line up with TRBD1. Germline V gene sequence: CDR1 MNHEY, CDR2 SVGAGI. The J segment lost 4 bases and the V segment lost 7 bases, leaving 9 bases of the junction unmatched. The CDR3 contains 14 residues.

The rearrangement joins TRBV5-1 to TRBJ2-4; 7 bases line up with TRBD1. Per the germline V gene, CDR1 is SGHRS and CDR2 is YFSETQ. V lost 0 bases, J lost 0 bases, and 3 bases stayed unmatched. This CDR3 has 16 residues. CDR3: CASSLEGGLAKNIQYF. Written as DNA, the CDR3 is TGCGCCAGCAGCTTGGAAGGGGGCCTAGCCAAAAACATTCAGTACTTC.

The V and J genes are TRBV2 and TRBJ1-3; D not resolved. Trimming shortened V by 6 bases and J by 0 bases, and 12 bases separated the two germline ends. From germline, CDR1 is SNHLY and CDR2 FYNNEI. The CDR3 contains 15 residues. Written as DNA, the CDR3 is TGTGCCAGCAGCGCCGGACGGGGCTCTGGAAACACCATATATTTT. Translated, it gives CASSAGRGSGNTIYF.

This chain links TRBV2 with TRBJ2-6, with TRBD1 matching over 12 bases. V dropped 7 bases and J dropped 4; count of bases not matched to a gene: 8. Germline V gives CDR1 SNHLY, CDR2 FYNNEI. The CDR3 contains 17 residues. CDR3 bases: TGTGCCAGCACCCCGGGACAGGGGGCGCCCGGGGCCAACGTCCTGACTTTC. Translation: CASTPGQGAPGANVLTF.

The rearrangement links TRBV9 to TRBJ2-7; TRBD1 might be the D (6 bases). V lost 0 bases and J 2 bases, leaving 12 bases between the germline ends. CDR3 size: 15 residues. CDR1 is SGDLS, CDR2 YYNGEE, per germline. CDR3 residues: CASSVDTRGTYEQYF. CDR3 bases: TGTGCCAGCAGCGTAGACACAAGGGGGACCTACGAGCAGTACTTC.

This chain uses TRBV7-2 with TRBJ2-4; 11 nucleotides line up with TRBD1. J was trimmed by 7 bases and V by 5 bases; bases with no gene match: 7. This CDR3 spans 15 amino acids. Germline V gives CDR1 SGHTA, CDR2 FQGNSA. Written as DNA, the CDR3 is TGTGCCAGCAGCCCCCGGGACAGGGGGGGGAACATTCAGTACTTC. As protein: CASSPRDRGGNIQYF.

The chain employs TRBV10-3 and TRBJ2-1, with TRBD2 matching over 14 bases. With V trimmed by 10 bases and J by 1 base, 12 bases remained unmatched. Looked up from germline, CDR1 is ENHRY and CDR2 is SYGVKD. The CDR3 is 18 amino acids. DNA of the CDR3: TGTGCCACTCTAGCCGGGACTAGCGGGGGCACTTCCTACAATGAGCAGTTCTTC. It codes for CATLAGTSGGTSYNEQFF.

This chain joins TRBV5-6 and TRBJ1-1, with TRBD1 identical over 7 bases. The CDR3 runs to 16 residues. After removal of 4 bases from V and 3 bases from J, the junction contained 12 bases not matched to a gene. Germline CDR1 and CDR2: SGHDT and YYEEEE. CDR3 in amino acids: CASSASTGRSYTEAFF. CDR3 bases: TGTGCCAGCAGCGCGTCGACAGGGAGGAGCTACACTGAAGCTTTCTTT.

The chain recombines TRBV4-1 with TRBJ2-1; TRBD2 agrees at 12 bases. Germline CDR1 and CDR2: MGHRA and YSYEKL. The CDR3 extends over 19 amino acids. The V and J ends lost 0 bases and 7 bases, in that order; junction bases with no gene match: 13. DNA of the CDR3: TGCGCCAGCAGCCAAGATAGGTTGGCTAGCGGGGGGGCTTGGAATGAGCAGTTCTTC. Translating gives CASSQDRLASGGAWNEQFF.

As DNA, the CDR3 is TGTGCCTGGAGTGTACGGAGTAGCAATCAGCCCCAGCATTTT. This translates into CAWSVRSSNQPQHF. The chain employs TRBV30 and TRBJ1-5, with D unresolved. The V gene lost 0 bases and the J gene lost 0 bases, with 6 bases spanning the gap. The CDR3 is 14 residues long. Germline V gene data show CDR1 as GTSNPN and CDR2 as SVGIG (reference sequence).

The gene calls are TRBV7-6 and TRBJ2-5, with D possibly being TRBD2 (7 bases). The germline V gene has CDR1 SGHVS and CDR2 FNYEAQ. The V gene lost 1 base and the J gene lost 7 bases, with 16 bases spanning the gap. The length of the CDR3 is 15 residues. CDR3 DNA sequence: TGTGCCAGCAGCTTAGACGGGGGGCGTTTTGGGACCCAGTACTTC. This encodes CASSLDGGRFGTQYF.

The genes are TRBV3-1 (or the pseudogene TRBV3-2) and TRBJ1-4, with 9 bases matching TRBD1. CDR1 and CDR2 (germline): LGHDT, YNNKEL (reference sequence). The J segment lost 8 bases and the V segment lost 4 bases, leaving 11 bases of the junction unmatched. There are 16 residues in the CDR3. The CDR3 DNA reads TGTGCCAGCAGCCCCACTCGGACAGGGGAACAGGAAAAACTGTTTTTT. It specifies CASSPTRTGEQEKLFF.

The chain joins TRBV5-5 to TRBJ2-6, with D perhaps TRBD1 (6 bases). The CDR3 totals 17 residues. Germline CDR1 and CDR2: SGHKS and YYEKEE (reference sequence). With 1 base removed from V and 0 bases from J, the gap between germline ends came to 11 bases. The CDR3 loop reads CASSLRTALSGANVLTF. The CDR3 nucleotides are TGTGCCAGCAGCTTGCGGACAGCTCTCTCTGGGGCCAACGTCCTGACTTTC.

The chain joins TRBV28 to TRBJ1-2; a possible D gene is TRBD1 (6 bases). Trimming removed 6 bases from V and 6 bases from J, with 14 bases in between. Germline assignment: CDR1 MDHEN and CDR2 SYDVKM. The CDR3 extends over 13 amino acids. This CDR3 is CASRPSTGNGYTF. The CDR3 DNA reads as TGTGCCAGCAGGCCCTCGACAGGAAATGGCTACACCTTC.

This chain joins TRBV11-3 and TRBJ2-7, with D unresolved. Looked up from germline, CDR1 is SGHNT and CDR2 is YENEEA. This CDR3 has 13 amino acids. Trimming left V 2 bases short and J 3 bases short, with 8 bases between. CDR3 bases: TGTGCCAGCAGCTTATCCCCGGTCTACGAGCAGTACTTC. This translates into CASSLSPVYEQYF.

The rearrangement joins TRBV27 to TRBJ2-3; TRBD2 matches at 11 bases. Germline CDR1 MNHEY, CDR2 SMNVEV (reference sequence). The trim removed 5 bases at V and 2 bases at J, leaving 6 bases unmatched. The CDR3 loop spans 16 amino acids. The CDR3 is CASSLSGGASTDTQYF. CDR3 coding DNA: TGTGCCAGCAGTCTTAGCGGGGGGGCTTCCACAGATACGCAGTATTTT.

Written as DNA, the CDR3 is TGTGCCAGCAGCCGAAATTCCGGGACTAGCGGTACCTACGAGCAGTACTTC. Its protein is CASSRNSGTSGTYEQYF. The chain links TRBV3-1 (or the pseudogene TRBV3-2) to TRBJ2-7; 11 bases fit TRBD2. The CDR3 is made up of 17 amino acids. Germline V gene sequence: CDR1 LGHDT, CDR2 YNNKEL (reference sequence). J lost 2 bases, V lost 4 bases, and 10 bases had no gene match.

The chain employs TRBV10-3 and TRBJ2-7; no reliable D call. Germline CDR1 ENHRY, CDR2 SYGVKD. V lost 6 bases, J lost 5 bases, and 8 bases lay in between. The CDR3 spans 11 residues. DNA of the CDR3: TGTGCCATCAGCGCGTTTGACGAGCAGTACTTC. Its protein is CAISAFDEQYF.